This T cell receptor (beta chain) was identified in a study of blood T cells in healthy people across ages. The study's findings and limits: Naive T cell percentage and TCR beta diversity correlated strongly. Long-lived donors had more naive CD4+ cells and higher diversity than aged donors. In the absence of known donor CMV status, changes in expanded clonotypes were possibly confounded.

Primers used in a second PCR of roughly 6 to 11 cycles were a sample-barcoded 5' primer and a J-beta primer mix. From the 5' RACE reads, TCRdb called clonotypes with MiXCR, one entry per CDR3 protein. The sample consists of more than 1,400,000 distinct CDR3 sequences, approximately 40% of them appearing once. There were healthy Caucasian individuals from Russia, aged roughly 6 to 100, serving as donors. Of note for this clonotype: Its antigen is still unknown.

The receptor was isolated from a woman aged 18-29 years in good health. Input material: blood.

CDR3 in DNA: TGTGCCAGCAGTTCAAACAGGGACTCTGGGGCCAACGTCCTGACTTTC. Translated, it gives CASSSNRDSGANVLTF. The chain links TRBV6-6 to TRBJ2-6, with a tentative D call TRBD1 (6 bases). CDR1 is MNHNY, CDR2 SVGAGI, per germline (reference sequence). Trimming pared 4 bases from V and 0 bases from J, leaving 10 bases between. The CDR3 totals 16 residues.